This TCR beta chain was sequenced during a study of blood T cell repertoires in COVID-19. As handled by the study authors: Reference gene primer amplification yielded estimated nucleated cell counts. Only in-frame clones appear in the TCRdb table, and some are missing; sequencing was by immunoSEQ multiplex PCR. V and J calls and clone size are given by that table; D and trimming were obtained from the DNA. The sample contains about 150,000 clones, approximately 80% of which appear only once. This clone was seen more than once but under ten times. CDR3 length: 15 residues. Looked up from germline, CDR1 is SGHTA and CDR2 is FQGNSA. V was trimmed by 3 bases and J by 4 bases, leaving 15 bases between them.

The chain joins TRBV7-2 to TRBJ1-1, with D possibly TRBD1 on 5 matching bases. The sequenced material came from peripheral blood. The clonotype comes from a man in his 70s who had recovered from COVID-19. The CDR3 loop is CASSFSAGSGTEAFF. The DNA for the CDR3 is TGTGCCAGCAGCTTCTCTGCAGGGTCCGGCACTGAAGCTTTCTTT.